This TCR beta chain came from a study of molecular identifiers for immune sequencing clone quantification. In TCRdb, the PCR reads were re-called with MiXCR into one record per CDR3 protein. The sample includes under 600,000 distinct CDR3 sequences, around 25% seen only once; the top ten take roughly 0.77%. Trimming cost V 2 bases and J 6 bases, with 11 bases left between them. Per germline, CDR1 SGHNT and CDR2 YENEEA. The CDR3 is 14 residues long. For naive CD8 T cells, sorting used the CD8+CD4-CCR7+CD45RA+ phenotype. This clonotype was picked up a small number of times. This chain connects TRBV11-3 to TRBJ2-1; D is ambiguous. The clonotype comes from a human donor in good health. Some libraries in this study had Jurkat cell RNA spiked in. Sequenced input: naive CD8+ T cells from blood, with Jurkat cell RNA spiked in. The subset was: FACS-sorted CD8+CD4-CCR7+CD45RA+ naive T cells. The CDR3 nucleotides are TGTGCCAGCAGCTTAAACTCCCCTGGCAATGAGCAGTTCTTC. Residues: CASSLNSPGNEQFF.